This T cell receptor beta chain derives from a study of blood T cell repertoires in COVID-19. Some clones are missing from TCRdb's copy, which holds only in-frame ones; the method was immunoSEQ multiplex PCR. This table has about 40,000 clones, about nine tenths appearing once. The CDR3 runs 13 residues. The V end was cut by 1 base, the J end by 7 bases, with 8 bases between. Germline CDR1 reads SGHTA; CDR2 reads FQGNSA. The clonotype comes from a man aged 50 to 60 with active COVID-19. The sequencing sample was made of peripheral blood. V usage is TRBV7-2 and J usage is TRBJ1-5; D is unclear. The CDR3 bases are TGTGCCAGCAGCTTAGACATCCTGCAGCCCCAGCATTTT. This translates into CASSLDILQPQHF. The variable domain in full, with the rest retrieved from reference TRBV7-2 and TRBJ1-5, is GAGVSQSPSNKVTEKGKDVELRCDPISGHTALYWYRQSLGQGLEFLIYFQGNSAPDKSGLPSDRFSAERTGGSVSTLTIQRTQQEDSAVYLCASSLDILQPQHFGDGTRLSIL.